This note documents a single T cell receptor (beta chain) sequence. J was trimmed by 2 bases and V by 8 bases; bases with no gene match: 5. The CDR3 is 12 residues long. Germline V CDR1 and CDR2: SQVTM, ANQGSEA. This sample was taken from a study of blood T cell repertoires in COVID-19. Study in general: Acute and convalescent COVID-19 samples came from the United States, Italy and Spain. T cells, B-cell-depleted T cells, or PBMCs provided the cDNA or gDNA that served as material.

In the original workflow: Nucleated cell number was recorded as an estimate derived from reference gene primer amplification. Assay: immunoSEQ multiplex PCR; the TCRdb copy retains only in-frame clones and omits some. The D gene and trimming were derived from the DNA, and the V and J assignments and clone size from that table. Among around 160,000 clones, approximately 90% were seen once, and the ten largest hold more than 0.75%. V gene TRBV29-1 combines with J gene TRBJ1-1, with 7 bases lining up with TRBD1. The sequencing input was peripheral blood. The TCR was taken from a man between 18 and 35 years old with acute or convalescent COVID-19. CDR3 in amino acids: CSFGTVNTEAFF. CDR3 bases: TGCAGCTTCGGGACAGTAAACACTGAAGCTTTCTTT.